The subject of this entry is one T cell receptor beta chain. Its antigen remains unknown. Regarding treatment: treatment-naive control, cytoreductive nephrectomy. This renal cell carcinoma was of the clear cell type. Profiled with immunoSEQ multiplex PCR; TCRdb holds only in-frame clones, not every one. The data show about 24,000 clones, with 45% to 55% seen just once and approximately 21% held by the top ten. This entry comes from a study of radiation and T cells in renal cell carcinoma. General study findings and limits: Sampling covered only around 1 g of each tumor.

This CDR3 contains 12 residues. CDR1 and CDR2 from the germline V gene are MNHEY and SVGAGI. Trimming took 7 bases from V and 8 from J, leaving 11 bases between them. This specimen consisted of tumor tissue, obtained from a patient whose treatment was nephrectomy without radiotherapy. The genes are TRBV6-5 and TRBJ1-4; perhaps TRBD1 as D (5 bases). The sequence derives from a human donor with renal cell carcinoma. CDR3 coding DNA: TGTGCCAGCATGGTGAAGGGGGAAAAACTGTTTTTT. Amino acids: CASMVKGEKLFF.